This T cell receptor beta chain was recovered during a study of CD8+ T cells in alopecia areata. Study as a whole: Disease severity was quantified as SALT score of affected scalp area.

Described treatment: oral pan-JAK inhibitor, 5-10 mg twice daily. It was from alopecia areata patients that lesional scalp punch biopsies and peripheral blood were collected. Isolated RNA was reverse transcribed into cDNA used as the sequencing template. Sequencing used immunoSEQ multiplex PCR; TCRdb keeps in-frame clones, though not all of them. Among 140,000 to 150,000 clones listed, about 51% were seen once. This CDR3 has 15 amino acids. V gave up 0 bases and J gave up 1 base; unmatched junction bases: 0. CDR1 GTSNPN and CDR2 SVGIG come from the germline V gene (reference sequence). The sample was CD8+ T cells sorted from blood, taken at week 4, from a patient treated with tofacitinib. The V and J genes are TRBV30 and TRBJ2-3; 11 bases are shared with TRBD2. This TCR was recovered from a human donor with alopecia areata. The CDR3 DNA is TGTGCCTGGAGTGTACTAGCGGGGGGCACAGATACGCAGTATTTT. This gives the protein CAWSVLAGGTDTQYF.